This T cell receptor (beta chain) is drawn from a study of T cell responses to AZD1222 COVID-19 vaccine. Study-wide findings and caveats: Spike-specific TCR breadth and depth went up after people got two AZD1222 doses.

Comments on this clone: Antigen specificity is unknown.

Assay used: immunoSEQ multiplex PCR; TCRdb lists only in-frame clones, some missing. The table shows roughly 110,000 clones, with about 89% occurring only once. CDR3 length: 15 residues. Per the germline V gene, CDR1 is MRHNA and CDR2 is SNTAGT. Germline trimming cut 6 bases from V and 3 bases from J; bases unmatched to any gene: 4. The chain recombines TRBV6-4 with TRBJ2-1, with TRBD2 identical over 11 bases. This clonotype was sampled from an adult in good health. The material was peripheral blood, obtained on day 0 of AZD1222 vaccination. Written as DNA, the CDR3 is TGTGCCAGCAGCCCCGGGACTAGCGGCTACAATGAGCAGTTCTTC. It codes for CASSPGTSGYNEQFF.